The source of this T cell receptor (beta chain) is a study of spatial heterogeneity in lung cancer. Looking at the study overall: TCR transcript abundance in tumor regions was strongly correlated with the T cell module score obtained from matched bulk RNA-seq. Broader study findings: Tumors with more nonsynonymous mutations had more expanded intratumoral alpha and beta TCRs.

CDR1 is SGHRS and CDR2 is YFSETQ in the germline V gene. The CDR3 runs to 14 residues. V was pared by 2 bases and J by 5 bases, with 11 bases between. The sample's time point: sample taken at primary tumor resection. Unsorted tumor, nontumor lung tissue or cryopreserved PBMC supplied the whole RNA. One entry per CDR3 protein results from TCRdb running MiXCR on the 5' RACE reads. The table includes around 100,000 distinct CDR3 sequences, around 4.3% detected once. In its sample, this clonotype was seen many times. The antigen is undetermined. The sequence came from a male donor with early-stage non-small cell lung cancer. The chain carries TRBV5-1 and TRBJ1-5; TRBD1 is a possible D gene (5 bases). Sample: lung tumor tissue, taken at surgery. CDR3 residues: CASSFGTGDQPQHF. In DNA, the CDR3 is TGCGCCAGCAGCTTTGGAACGGGGGATCAGCCCCAGCATTTT.